This TCR beta chain was captured by sequencing in a study of blood T cell repertoires in COVID-19. Study-level information: The United States, Italy and Spain provided the acute and convalescent COVID-19 samples. T cells, B-cell-depleted T cells, or PBMCs supplied cDNA or gDNA.

Looked up from germline, CDR1 is MRHNA and CDR2 is SNTAGT. This CDR3 contains 15 residues. J was trimmed by 7 bases and V by 3 bases; bases with no gene match: 5. Source study methods: Nucleated cell number was recorded as an estimate derived from reference gene primer amplification. Generated by immunoSEQ multiplex PCR, the TCRdb table keeps only in-frame clones and is missing some. V and J calls and clone size are given by that table; D and trimming were obtained from the DNA. The sample has some 150,000 clones, around nine tenths seen once. The chain uses TRBV6-4 and TRBJ2-1, with 11 bases lining up with TRBD2. The sequencing input was peripheral blood. The sequence derives from a human donor in a cohort sampled during active COVID-19. The CDR3 spells CASSEVAGGRNEQFF. The CDR3 DNA reads as TGTGCCAGCAGTGAGGTAGCGGGGGGGCGAAATGAGCAGTTCTTC.